These 27 T cell receptor beta chains were all obtained from the same sample, sequenced in a study of CD8 T cells in ankylosing spondylitis. Each CDR3 protein is one row after TCRdb ran MiXCR on the 5' RACE reads. The data show 200,000 to 250,000 distinct CDR3 sequences, roughly a tenth seen once. Sequenced sample: blood, either unsorted or a sorted T cell fraction (not recorded which). The source is a male donor with ankylosing spondylitis or in good health (not recorded which).

The chain combines TRBV5-6 with TRBJ1-5; 8 bases line up with TRBD1. V shed 3 bases and J 5 bases; nucleotides not matched to a gene: 7. Germline CDR1 reads SGHDT; CDR2 reads YYEEEE. The CDR3 is 15 residues long. The CDR3 DNA is TGTGCCAGCAGCTATACCGGACAGGGTGATCAGCCCCAGCATTTT. Translating it yields CASSYTGQGDQPQHF.

The genes are TRBV5-5 and TRBJ1-4, with 10 bases that match TRBD1. The CDR3 is made up of 15 amino acids. Germline V gene lookup returns CDR1 SGHKS and CDR2 YYEKEE (reference sequence). V lost 4 bases and J lost 8; bases outside the gene matches: 8. The CDR3 loop is CASSLSGTGDEKLFF. In DNA, the CDR3 is TGTGCCAGCAGCCTAAGTGGGACAGGGGACGAAAAACTGTTTTTT.

This clonotype showed up many times. This sequence joins TRBV5-1 and TRBJ2-3, with D tentatively TRBD2 (5 bases). Germline CDR1 and CDR2: SGHRS and YFSETQ. The V end was cut by 0 bases, the J end by 8 bases, with 13 bases between. The CDR3 covers 14 residues. The chain's CDR3 is CASSLVGESGTQYF. The CDR3 DNA reads TGCGCCAGCAGCTTGGTCGGGGAGAGCGGTACGCAGTATTTT.

In this sample, this clonotype turned up a few times. The chain links TRBV10-2 to TRBJ2-3, with D uncertain. The CDR3 is 14 amino acids. Germline CDR1 reads WSHSY; CDR2 reads SAAADI. V was clipped by 8 bases and J by 2 bases, with 14 bases between them. CDR3 amino acids: CASALSHNTDTQYF. In nucleotides, the CDR3 is TGCGCCAGCGCTTTATCTCATAACACAGATACGCAGTATTTT.

This clonotype has ten or more counts. V is TRBV28 and J is TRBJ2-1, with D perhaps TRBD1 (6 bases). Germline V gives CDR1 MDHEN, CDR2 SYDVKM. This CDR3 is 15 amino acids long. V was shortened by 6 bases and J by 8 bases, with 20 bases between the two germline ends. The chain's CDR3 is CASRGGRPFVYEQFF. CDR3 bases: TGTGCCAGCAGAGGGGGTAGACCTTTTGTGTATGAGCAGTTCTTC.

In this sample, this clonotype turned up a few times. V gene TRBV12-5 combines with J gene TRBJ2-3; D uncertain. This CDR3 comprises 16 residues. V shed 6 bases and J shed 1 base, with 17 bases lying between them. The germline V gene encodes CDR1 LGHNT and CDR2 FRNRAP. CDR3 loop: CASGRGPVRGTDTQYF. Here the CDR3 DNA reads TGTGCTAGTGGCCGTGGGCCAGTTCGTGGCACAGATACGCAGTATTTT.

The chain is built from TRBV4-1 and TRBJ1-5; no clear D gene. CDR1 is MGHRA, CDR2 YSYEKL, per germline. This CDR3 has 13 residues. The ends were cut back, 4 bases at V and 6 bases at J, with 10 bases in the middle. CDR3 amino acids: CASSPTNFQPQHF. The CDR3 nucleotides are TGCGCCAGCAGCCCTACCAATTTTCAGCCCCAGCATTTT.

This clonotype was recorded many times. The chain links TRBV7-3 to TRBJ2-5; the match to TRBD2 covers 9 bases. The CDR3 contains 15 residues. The germline V gene has CDR1 SGHTA and CDR2 FQGTGA. V lost 5 bases to trimming and J lost 5 bases; unmatched junction nucleotides: 9. CDR3 nucleotide sequence: TGTGCCAGCAGCCTAAGCGGGGGGAGGCAGGAGACCCAGTACTTC. It codes for CASSLSGGRQETQYF. The entire variable domain, with the rest obtained from reference TRBV7-3 and TRBJ2-5, is as follows: GAGVSQTPSNKVTEKGKYVELRCDPISGHTALYWYRQSLGQGPEFLIYFQGTGAADDSGLPNDRFFAVRPEGSVSTLKIQRTERGDSAVYLCASSLSGGRQETQYFGPGTRLLVL.

The genes are TRBV28 and TRBJ2-6; 8 bases line up with TRBD1. V shed 7 bases and J 10 bases; nucleotides not matched to a gene: 9. Germline CDR1 MDHEN, CDR2 SYDVKM. The length of the CDR3 is 14 residues. The CDR3 region has the DNA TGTGCCAGCACCATGCAGGGGGCAGAAAACGTCCTGACTTTC. Its protein is CASTMQGAENVLTF.

This clonotype has only a few counts. V is TRBV29-1 and J is TRBJ2-1; 9 positions match TRBD2. This CDR3 region has 12 residues. Germline values: CDR1 SQVTM, CDR2 ANQGSEA. The V segment lost 8 bases and the J segment 9 bases; nucleotides outside the gene matches: 8. The CDR3 is CSLRRGGGEQFF. DNA of the CDR3: TGCAGCCTGAGGCGGGGGGGCGGTGAGCAGTTCTTC.

This clonotype was recorded at least ten times. The V gene is TRBV7-2, the J gene TRBJ2-2; tentatively, D is TRBD2 (6 bases). CDR3 size: 14 residues. The germline gives CDR1 SGHTA, CDR2 FQGNSA. V was shortened by 6 bases and J by 3 bases, with 11 bases between the two germline ends. In DNA, the CDR3 is TGTGCCAGCAGTCAGGGACTTTACACCGGGGAGCTGTTTTTT. This gives the protein CASSQGLYTGELFF. The full variable domain, its missing parts supplied by reference TRBV7-2 and TRBJ2-2, is GAGVSQSPSNKVTEKGKDVELRCDPISGHTALYWYRQSLGQGLEFLIYFQGNSAPDKSGLPSDRFSAERTGGSVSTLTIQRTQQEDSAVYLCASSQGLYTGELFFGEGSRLTVL.

The V call is TRBV20-1, the J call TRBJ2-3; 9 bases map to TRBD2. This CDR3 is 15 amino acids long. J was trimmed by 0 bases and V by 6 bases; bases with no gene match: 7. The V gene's germline CDR1 is DFQATT and CDR2 SNEGSKA (reference sequence). The CDR3 protein is CSAPTTSGSTDTQYF. As DNA, the CDR3 is TGCAGTGCCCCGACGACTAGCGGTAGCACAGATACGCAGTATTTT.

There are many counts of this clonotype. The CDR3 region is CASSLFRGGGNEQFF. The CDR3 DNA reads as TGTGCCAGCAGTTTATTTCGTGGGGGCGGCAATGAGCAGTTCTTC. The chain employs TRBV27 and TRBJ2-1; possible D gene TRBD1, 6 bases. Germline V lookup: CDR1 MNHEY, CDR2 SMNVEV (reference sequence). Between the trimmed V and J ends, which lost 1 base and 6 bases, there was a span of 13 bases. This CDR3 has 15 residues.

This clonotype was seen ten or more times. The chain links TRBV4-1 to TRBJ2-7, with D possibly TRBD2 on 6 matching bases. Germline CDR1 is MGHRA and CDR2 is YSYEKL. The CDR3 has 17 amino acids. V shed 2 bases and J shed 0 bases, with 17 bases lying between them. CDR3 in DNA: TGCGCCAGCAGCCAACCCCCGTGGGGGGTGGGCTCCTACGAGCAGTACTTC. Residues: CASSQPPWGVGSYEQYF.

The V gene is TRBV10-2, the J gene TRBJ1-1; 12 bases agree with TRBD1. CDR3 length equals 20 residues. Germline V gene data show CDR1 as WSHSY and CDR2 as SAAADI. Trimming took 4 bases from V and 8 from J; bases not matched to a gene: 23. The CDR3 DNA reads TGCGCCAGCAGTGTTGGGCTTCGGTTTAGGGACAGGGGGCTGTCTAGGGAAGCTTTCTTT. It is translated as CASSVGLRFRDRGLSREAFF.

This clonotype was seen at least ten times. The rearrangement links TRBV5-1 to TRBJ2-7; TRBD1 matches 7 bases. This CDR3 is built from 13 residues. J gave up 6 bases and V 2 bases, and 5 bases lay outside the gene matches. The germline gives CDR1 SGHRS, CDR2 YFSETQ. For the CDR3, the DNA is TGCGCCAGCAGCTTAGCGGCAGGGGGCGAGCAGTACTTC. The encoded protein is CASSLAAGGEQYF.

V gene TRBV12-5 combines with J gene TRBJ2-7, with D unresolved. V was cut by 3 bases and J by 6 bases, with 6 bases left in between. The germline V gene encodes CDR1 LGHNT and CDR2 FRNRAP. CDR3 size: 11 residues. The CDR3, as DNA: TGTGCTAGTGGTTTAACTACCGAGCAGTACTTC. It translates to CASGLTTEQYF.

This clonotype was detected ten times or more. The CDR3 DNA is TGTGCCAGCAGCTTGGCAGGGGAGGAAGATACGCAGTATTTT. Translating gives CASSLAGEEDTQYF. This chain uses TRBV5-5 with TRBJ2-3; the D call may be TRBD1 or TRBD2 (6 bases each). Looked up from germline, CDR1 is SGHKS and CDR2 is YYEKEE (reference sequence). CDR3 size: 14 residues. V was cut by 0 bases and J by 5 bases, with 10 bases left in between.

The chain combines TRBV20-1 with TRBJ2-3; TRBD1 agrees at 9 bases. The V segment lost 7 bases and the J segment 2 bases; nucleotides outside the gene matches: 1. The CDR3 is made up of 12 amino acids. Germline V gives CDR1 DFQATT, CDR2 SNEGSKA (reference sequence). CDR3 residues: CSGTGDTDTQYF. CDR3 nucleotide sequence: TGCAGTGGGACAGGGGACACAGATACGCAGTATTTT.

This clonotype was found many times. This chain joins TRBV5-6 and TRBJ2-3; tentative D call: TRBD2 (5 bases). The germline gives CDR1 SGHDT, CDR2 YYEEEE. This CDR3 has 15 amino acids. Trimming took 0 bases from V and 5 from J, leaving 13 bases between them. This CDR3 is CASSLVTTSGDTQYF. The CDR3 bases are TGTGCCAGCAGCTTGGTGACTACCTCAGGAGATACGCAGTATTTT.

The CDR3 reads CASSLREYTEAFF. The CDR3 DNA reads as TGTGCCAGCAGTTTAAGGGAATACACTGAAGCTTTCTTT. V gene TRBV6-5 combines with J gene TRBJ1-1; D is ambiguous. The CDR3 is made up of 13 amino acids. V was clipped by 4 bases and J by 3 bases, with 9 bases between them. Germline loops: CDR1 MNHEY, CDR2 SVGAGI.

The genes are TRBV7-9 and TRBJ1-1; D remains ambiguous. Germline V CDR1 and CDR2: SEHNR, FQNEAQ (reference sequence). The V end was cut by 5 bases, the J end by 7 bases, with 11 bases between. The CDR3 extends over 12 amino acids. The CDR3 nucleotides read TGTGCCAGCAGCGAGGGAATATTTGAAGCTTTCTTT. Its translation: CASSEGIFEAFF.

There are many counts of this clonotype. V is TRBV12-3 or TRBV12-4 and J is TRBJ2-7; 8 nucleotides align to TRBD2. The CDR3 has 13 amino acids. V trimming: 6 bases; J trimming: 0 bases; junction bases outside the gene matches: 1. The CDR3 spells CASSSGSSYEQYF. The CDR3 coding sequence is TGTGCCAGCAGCAGCGGGAGCTCCTACGAGCAGTACTTC.

This chain connects TRBV3-1 to TRBJ1-2; 7 bases map to TRBD1. The V segment lost 0 bases and the J segment 2 bases; nucleotides outside the gene matches: 6. Germline CDR1 LGHDT, CDR2 YNNKEL (reference sequence). This CDR3 is built from 16 residues. CDR3 residues: CASSQDLPTGNYGYTF. The CDR3 DNA follows: TGTGCCAGCAGCCAAGATCTCCCGACAGGGAACTATGGCTACACCTTC.

V and J are TRBV12-3 or TRBV12-4 and TRBJ1-1; D is uncertain. The CDR3 has 13 residues. V lost 7 bases, J lost 0 bases, and 9 bases lay in between. CDR3: CASTFNLNTEAFF. In DNA form, the CDR3 reads TGTGCCAGCACCTTCAACCTGAACACTGAAGCTTTCTTT.

The chain links TRBV6-1 to TRBJ2-7; weak D call: TRBD2 (5 bases). Germline V gives CDR1 MNHNS, CDR2 SASEGT. This CDR3 spans 17 amino acids. V was cut by 6 bases and J by 0 bases, with 21 bases left in between. The CDR3 reads CASRTTLTGSLSYEQYF. The CDR3 coding sequence is TGTGCCAGCAGGACTACGCTCACCGGGTCCCTCTCCTACGAGCAGTACTTC.

The chain joins TRBV7-8 to TRBJ2-1; 11 bases are a match to TRBD2. This CDR3 comprises 16 residues. The V segment lost 5 bases and the J segment 6 bases; nucleotides outside the gene matches: 9. The V gene's germline CDR1 is SGHVS and CDR2 FQNEAQ. The CDR3 sequence is CASSPFSGRVANEQFF. The DNA of the CDR3 is TGTGCCAGCAGCCCCTTTAGCGGGAGGGTCGCCAATGAGCAGTTCTTC.